Listed below are T cell receptor beta chains from one sample, sequenced in a study of glioma-infiltrating T cells. Each CDR3 protein gets one entry after TCRdb re-called the multiplex PCR reads with MiXCR. The table shows a few hundred thousand distinct CDR3 sequences, with around 45% occurring only once. Sequencing used glioma tissue, nonneoplastic brain tissue, or PBMCs (not recorded which). The receptors stem from a human donor with low-grade glioma or glioblastoma, undergoing nonglioma brain surgery, or in good health (not recorded which). CDR3s include the opening cysteine and the closing phenylalanine or tryptophan. Fields, in order: J gene, D gene, clone size, V gene, CDR3 DNA, CDR3 protein. A D gene is named only where the DNA matches it firmly. A row's size may be missing; if present it is once, few, many or a size class.

TRBJ1-5 TRBD1 once TRBV6-6 TGTGCCAGCAGTGGGACAGGGTTTGGCAATCAGCCCAAGCATTTT CASSGTGFGNQPKHF
TRBJ2-7 TRBD2 few TRBV7-9 TGTGCCAGCAGCCTTAGACTAGCGGGAGGCAGGCGGCATTACGAGCAGTACTTC CASSLRLAGGRRHYEQYF
TRBJ2-1 TRBD2 NA TRBV7-2 TGTGCCAGCAGCTTTGGACTAGCGGGAGGTGAGCAGTTCTTC CASSFGLAGGEQFF
TRBJ2-1 TRBD2 few TRBV20-1 TGCAGTGCCACTCCGGGGACTAGTGAGGATGAGCAGTTCTTC CSATPGTSEDEQFF
TRBJ1-2 TRBD1 NA TRBV12-3/TRBV12-4 TGTGCCAGCAGTTTCGAGGGACAGGGGGTCGGCTACACCTTC CASSFEGQGVGYTF
TRBJ1-1 TRBD1 NA TRBV25-1 TGTGCCAGCAGTGCTGCCGGGACAGGGGGCTCCACTGAAGCTTTCTTT CASSAAGTGGSTEAFF
TRBJ1-2 NA many TRBV6-1 TGTGCCAGTGAGGAGGAGGGCCTGCGTGGCTACACCTTC CASEEEGLRGYTF
TRBJ2-1 NA few TRBV28 TGTGCCAGCAGTTTTATAGGCCGTGACAATGAGCAGTTCTTC CASSFIGRDNEQFF
TRBJ1-1 NA NA TRBV20-1 TGCAGTGATAACAGGGTGGACACTGAGGCTTTCTTT CSDNRVDTEAFF
TRBJ2-3 NA NA TRBV5-4 TGTGCCAGCAGCCCCGGACAAAAAGATACGCAGTATTTT CASSPGQKDTQYF
TRBJ2-2 TRBD2 NA TRBV20-1 TGCAGTGCTAGACTAGCGGGAGGGTCCGGGGAGCTGTTTTTT CSARLAGGSGELFF
TRBJ2-5 NA NA TRBV20-1 TGCAGTGCAGAAAGGTTGGCGGGACCTATCCAAGAGACCCAGTACTTC CSAERLAGPIQETQYF
TRBJ1-5 NA few TRBV2 TGTGCCAGCAGTGCCCAGGCTGATCAGCCCCAGCATTTT CASSAQADQPQHF
TRBJ2-1 NA NA TRBV28 TGTGCCAGCAGTTTATCGGCCCGTTCGCACAATGAGCAGTTCTTC CASSLSARSHNEQFF
TRBJ2-1 TRBD1 few TRBV19 TGTGCCAGTAGAAGGGACAGGGCCCTAGGCAATGAGCAGTTCTTC CASRRDRALGNEQFF
TRBJ2-1 TRBD2 few TRBV6-1 TGTGCCAGCAGTTACCAGACTAGCGTTTCTCCCCTTGAGCAGTTCTTC CASSYQTSVSPLEQFF
TRBJ1-5 TRBD1 few TRBV3-1 TGTGCCAGCAGCCAAGATCGAAGGACAGGGGGTGGTCAGCCCCAGCATTTT CASSQDRRTGGGQPQHF
TRBJ2-7 NA few TRBV20-1 TGCAGTGCTAGATGGGGCCGAGAGAGCTCCTACGAGCAGTACTTC CSARWGRESSYEQYF
TRBJ2-3 NA NA TRBV4-1 TGCGCCAGCAGCCGTACGGCGGTAGGCACAGATACGCAGTATTTT CASSRTAVGTDTQYF
TRBJ2-3 NA NA TRBV29-1 TGCAGCGTTGTGGCGGTTAGCACAGATACGAAGTATTTT CSVVAVSTDTKYF
TRBJ1-2 NA NA TRBV20-1 TGCAGTACTAGAGCGGGAATAAGGGACAAGGACTATGGCTACGCCTTC CSTRAGIRDKDYGYAF
TRBJ2-2 NA few TRBV2 TGTGCCAGCAGTGATCTAGGAGGGGTGTACACCGGGGAGCTGTTTTTT CASSDLGGVYTGELFF
TRBJ2-7 NA NA TRBV13 TGTGCCAGCAGCCCCGCCGACAGAGATGACTACGAGCAGTACTTC CASSPADRDDYEQYF
TRBJ2-7 TRBD1 many TRBV28 TGTGCCAGCAGCCTCGGACAGGGAATTATCGAGCAGTACTTC CASSLGQGIIEQYF
TRBJ2-3 NA NA TRBV7-2 TGTGCCAGCAGCTTAGCGGCGTCCAGCACAGATACGCAGTATTTT CASSLAASSTDTQYF
TRBJ1-3 NA NA TRBV6-6 TGTGCCAGCAGTTACTCAGGCAACTCTGGAAACACCATATATTTT CASSYSGNSGNTIYF
TRBJ2-3 NA NA TRBV3-1 TGTGCCAGCAGCCATAGCACAGATACGCAGTATTTT CASSHSTDTQYF
TRBJ1-4 TRBD1 NA TRBV11-2 TGTGCCAGCAGCCAGGGGGGCATATTTAATGAAAAACTGTTTTTT CASSQGGIFNEKLFF
TRBJ1-2 NA NA TRBV14 TGTGCCAGCAGCCAAGATTGGGACTATGGCTACACCTTC CASSQDWDYGYTF
TRBJ2-2 TRBD2 NA TRBV25-1 TGTGCCAGCAGTGTCGGGACTAGCGGGAGGGCCCTCTCCTCCGGGGAGCTGTTTTTT CASSVGTSGRALSSGELFF
TRBJ2-1 TRBD1 NA TRBV7-9 TGTGCCAGCAGTTTCATTGACAGGGGGAGGGATGAGCAGTTCTTC CASSFIDRGRDEQFF
TRBJ2-7 TRBD2 NA TRBV18 TGTGCCAGCTCACCACTGTCTCTAGCGGGAAACGAGAAGTACTTC CASSPLSLAGNEKYF